Reported below is one T cell receptor beta chain. Its antigen is currently unknown. Using immunoSEQ multiplex PCR, the repertoire was profiled, and TCRdb retains in-frame clones only, with some absent. The sample lists over 35,000 clones, around 77% seen once, with 2.6% in the top ten. This sample is drawn from a study of radiotherapy plus CTLA-4 blockade in lung cancer. General study findings and limits: Expansion of tumor-derived TCR clones was observed in blood after radiotherapy plus ipilimumab. Increased serum interferon-beta after radiation also reportedly predicted response strongly.

This CDR3 region has 14 residues. Trimming left V 1 base short and J 4 bases short, with 11 bases between. In germline, CDR1 is PRHDT, CDR2 FYEKMQ (reference sequence). Here the sequenced sample was peripheral blood, taken from a patient treated with radiotherapy plus ipilimumab. This TCR was sampled from a human donor with non-small cell lung cancer whose response to radiotherapy plus ipilimumab could not be evaluated. The chain uses TRBV13 and TRBJ2-7; D perhaps matches TRBD2 (7 bases). The CDR3 coding sequence is TGTGCCAGCAGCTTAGTAAGGGGGGGATACGAGCAGTACTTC. Translated, it gives CASSLVRGGYEQYF.